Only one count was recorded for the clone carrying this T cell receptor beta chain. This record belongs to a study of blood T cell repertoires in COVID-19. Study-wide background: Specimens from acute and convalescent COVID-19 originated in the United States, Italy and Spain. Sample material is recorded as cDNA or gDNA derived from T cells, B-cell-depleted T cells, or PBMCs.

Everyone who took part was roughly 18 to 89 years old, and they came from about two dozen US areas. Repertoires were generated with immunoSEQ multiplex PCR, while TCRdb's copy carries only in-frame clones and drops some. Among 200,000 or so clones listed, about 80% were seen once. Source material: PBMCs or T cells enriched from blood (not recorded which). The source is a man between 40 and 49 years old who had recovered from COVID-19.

The CDR3 DNA is TGTGCCAGCAGCTTAGATCTAGCGGGGGCGGTCACCGGGGAGCTGTTTTTT. Amino acids: CASSLDLAGAVTGELFF. This chain connects TRBV7-3 to TRBJ2-2; 10 bases match TRBD2. This CDR3 has 17 amino acids. Germline V CDR1 and CDR2: SGHTA, FQGTGA. The trim removed 2 bases at V and 4 bases at J, leaving 7 bases unmatched.